This T cell receptor beta chain appears in the sequencing data of a study of shared clonotypes between healthy human individuals. CDR3 length: 15 residues. Trimming took 0 bases from V and 7 from J, leaving 13 bases between them. Germline V lookup: CDR1 SGDLS, CDR2 YYNGEE. In this sample, this clone turned up a few times. Data came from immunoSEQ multiplex PCR; TCRdb stores just in-frame clones and leaves some out. The sample contains fewer than 1.4 million clones, 75% to 80% of which appear only once. Sequenced material: memory CD4+ T cells from PBMCs. Subset here: CD45RA-negative fraction. The chain links TRBV9 to TRBJ1-4; D may be TRBD1 (5 bases). This clonotype originated in a young man in good health. Some clones in this sample may be carry-over from other donors' samples. CDR3 sequence reads: CASSVAGGVLEKLFF. As DNA, the CDR3 is TGTGCCAGCAGCGTAGCCGGAGGGGTTCTTGAAAAACTGTTTTTT. Combining the CDR3 with reference TRBV9 and TRBJ1-4 gives the whole variable domain DSGVTQTPKHLITATGQRVTLRCSPRSGDLSVYWYQQSLDQGLQFLIQYYNGEERAKGNILERFSAQQFPDLHSELNLSSLELGDSALYFCASSVAGGVLEKLFFGSGTQLSVL.